A selection of T cell receptor beta chains follows, all from one sample in a study of T cells after yellow fever vaccination. TCRdb analysed the 5' RACE reads with MiXCR anew, one entry per CDR3 protein. The sample has some 200,000 distinct CDR3 sequences, 8% to 13% seen once. Sequences were derived from CD8+ T cells sorted from PBMCs, sampled 15 days after the yellow fever booster vaccination. The receptor source for this set is a young man who received the YFV17D yellow fever vaccine. Both conserved end residues are part of each CDR3. D genes are given only for firm matches. Clone size is not always given. Where it is, it says once, few, many or a class for expanded clones.

j_gene: TRBJ2-5; d_gene: NA; abundance: NA; v_gene: TRBV9; CDR3nt: TGTGCCAGCAGCGTCGGGGGTCTAGAGACCCAGTACTTC; CDR3aa: CASSVGGLETQYF
j_gene: TRBJ2-1; d_gene: TRBD2; abundance: few; v_gene: TRBV10-2; CDR3nt: TGCGCCAGCAGGGAAGTGGGACTAATCAATGAGCAGTTCTTC; CDR3aa: CASREVGLINEQFF
j_gene: TRBJ2-3; d_gene: NA; abundance: medium-sized; v_gene: TRBV12-3/TRBV12-4; CDR3nt: TGTGCCAGCAGTTTAGGGGGGGGCGACCACCTCGGGCAGTATTTT; CDR3aa: CASSLGGGDHLGQYF
j_gene: TRBJ1-1; d_gene: NA; abundance: once; v_gene: TRBV4-3; CDR3nt: TGCGCCAGCAGCCACTACAACAGGAACACTGAAGCTTTCTTT; CDR3aa: CASSHYNRNTEAFF
j_gene: TRBJ1-1; d_gene: NA; abundance: NA; v_gene: TRBV6-2/TRBV6-3; CDR3nt: TGTGCCAGCAGTTCAGAATGGGGCTCTGAAGCTTTCTTT; CDR3aa: CASSSEWGSEAFF
j_gene: TRBJ1-1; d_gene: NA; abundance: few; v_gene: TRBV4-1; CDR3nt: TGCGCCAGCAGCCAGGGGGACGGTGAAGCTTTCTTT; CDR3aa: CASSQGDGEAFF
j_gene: TRBJ2-5; d_gene: NA; abundance: few; v_gene: TRBV3-1; CDR3nt: TGTGCCAGCAGCCCCGGGGCGGGGCAAGAGACCCAGTACTTC; CDR3aa: CASSPGAGQETQYF
j_gene: TRBJ2-1; d_gene: NA; abundance: few; v_gene: TRBV6-6; CDR3nt: TGTGCCAGCAGTTTGTATTTCCGGGGCGGCTCCTACAATGAGCAGTTCTTC; CDR3aa: CASSLYFRGGSYNEQFF
j_gene: TRBJ2-7; d_gene: TRBD1; abundance: many; v_gene: TRBV5-1; CDR3nt: TGCGCCAGCAGCCTCCAAGGACAGGGTCCCTACGAGCAGTACTTC; CDR3aa: CASSLQGQGPYEQYF
j_gene: TRBJ1-1; d_gene: NA; abundance: few; v_gene: TRBV25-1; CDR3nt: TGTGCCAGCAGTGAAGATAGGACAAAATCAGAAGCTTTCTTT; CDR3aa: CASSEDRTKSEAFF
j_gene: TRBJ2-3; d_gene: TRBD2; abundance: few; v_gene: TRBV4-1; CDR3nt: TGCGCCAGCAGCCTTACCGGGGGGGCATCAGATACGCAGTATTTT; CDR3aa: CASSLTGGASDTQYF
j_gene: TRBJ1-1; d_gene: NA; abundance: NA; v_gene: TRBV4-2; CDR3nt: TGTGCCAGCAGCCAAGATATCCGGGCCGCGGGTACTGAAGCTTTCTTT; CDR3aa: CASSQDIRAAGTEAFF
j_gene: TRBJ2-3; d_gene: NA; abundance: many; v_gene: TRBV6-1; CDR3nt: TGTGCCAGCAGTGAAGATGAGGGGAGGCCCACAGATACGCAGTATTTT; CDR3aa: CASSEDEGRPTDTQYF
j_gene: TRBJ2-3; d_gene: NA; abundance: few; v_gene: TRBV9; CDR3nt: TGTGCCAGCAGCTCTTCTACAAGGGCGACAGATACGCAGTATTTT; CDR3aa: CASSSSTRATDTQYF
j_gene: TRBJ2-1; d_gene: NA; abundance: many; v_gene: TRBV5-4; CDR3nt: TGTGCCAGCAGCTTGACTGACTCTTCCTACAATGAGCAGTTCTTC; CDR3aa: CASSLTDSSYNEQFF
j_gene: TRBJ1-1; d_gene: NA; abundance: NA; v_gene: TRBV7-6; CDR3nt: TGTGCCAGCAGCTTAGAAACAGAGAACACTGAAGCTTTCTTT; CDR3aa: CASSLETENTEAFF
j_gene: TRBJ2-3; d_gene: NA; abundance: NA; v_gene: TRBV4-1; CDR3nt: TGCGCCAGCAGCCGAGCGCCGACAGATACGCAGTATTTT; CDR3aa: CASSRAPTDTQYF
j_gene: TRBJ1-1; d_gene: TRBD1; abundance: NA; v_gene: TRBV2; CDR3nt: TGTGCCAGCGGAATAAAGACAGGGGGCCTCACTGAAGCTTTCTTT; CDR3aa: CASGIKTGGLTEAFF
j_gene: TRBJ2-7; d_gene: TRBD2; abundance: few; v_gene: TRBV4-1; CDR3nt: TGCGCCAGCAGCCAACTTACCGGACTAGCGGGGGGTGAGCAGTACTTC; CDR3aa: CASSQLTGLAGGEQYF
j_gene: TRBJ1-5; d_gene: NA; abundance: NA; v_gene: TRBV5-1; CDR3nt: TGCGCCAGCAGCCCAAATCCGGGAGGCAATCAGCCCCAGCATTTT; CDR3aa: CASSPNPGGNQPQHF
j_gene: TRBJ1-5; d_gene: NA; abundance: NA; v_gene: TRBV15; CDR3nt: TGTGCCACCAGCAGAGTGGGGGTGTCGGGCAATCAGCCCCAGCATTTT; CDR3aa: CATSRVGVSGNQPQHF
j_gene: TRBJ2-2; d_gene: TRBD1; abundance: few; v_gene: TRBV10-3; CDR3nt: TGTGCCATCAGTGAGACGCAACAGGGGTACAACACCGGGGAGCTGTTTTTT; CDR3aa: CAISETQQGYNTGELFF
j_gene: TRBJ2-5; d_gene: NA; abundance: few; v_gene: TRBV4-3; CDR3nt: TGCGCCAGCAGCCACCGGTGGGGGCAAGAGACCCAGTACTTC; CDR3aa: CASSHRWGQETQYF
j_gene: TRBJ2-3; d_gene: NA; abundance: few; v_gene: TRBV6-5; CDR3nt: TGTGCCAGCAGCACTGGGGATCTCACAGATACGCAGTATTTT; CDR3aa: CASSTGDLTDTQYF
j_gene: TRBJ1-1; d_gene: NA; abundance: few; v_gene: TRBV19; CDR3nt: TGTGCCAGTAGTATGGCGGCAGGGAAGACTGAAGCTTTCTTT; CDR3aa: CASSMAAGKTEAFF
j_gene: TRBJ2-4; d_gene: TRBD1; abundance: NA; v_gene: TRBV5-4; CDR3nt: TGTGCCAGCAGCGGAGGACAGGGCGAACACATTCAGTACTTC; CDR3aa: CASSGGQGEHIQYF
j_gene: TRBJ1-5; d_gene: NA; abundance: NA; v_gene: TRBV6-1; CDR3nt: TGTGCCAGCAGTGAAGGGGGACTCCCCCAGCCCCAGCATTTT; CDR3aa: CASSEGGLPQPQHF
j_gene: TRBJ2-7; d_gene: NA; abundance: many; v_gene: TRBV7-9; CDR3nt: TGTGCCAGCAGCACTATCGTCCGGGACAACAACTACGAGCAGTACTTC; CDR3aa: CASSTIVRDNNYEQYF
j_gene: TRBJ2-1; d_gene: TRBD2; abundance: few; v_gene: TRBV20-1; CDR3nt: TGCAGTGCTAGAGATCGACTAGCGGATTACAATGAGCAGTTCTTC; CDR3aa: CSARDRLADYNEQFF
j_gene: TRBJ1-2; d_gene: NA; abundance: few; v_gene: TRBV9; CDR3nt: TGTGCCAGCAGCGTGTACCCTGGTAACTATGGCTACACCTTC; CDR3aa: CASSVYPGNYGYTF
j_gene: TRBJ1-1; d_gene: NA; abundance: NA; v_gene: TRBV7-9; CDR3nt: TGTGCCAGCAGCTTAGGGGGCAGGGGACTTATCACTGAAGCTTTCTTT; CDR3aa: CASSLGGRGLITEAFF
j_gene: TRBJ2-1; d_gene: TRBD2; abundance: NA; v_gene: TRBV7-8; CDR3nt: TGTGCCAGCAGCTTAGCCGGGGGGGTCTACAATGAGCAGTTCTTC; CDR3aa: CASSLAGGVYNEQFF
j_gene: TRBJ2-6; d_gene: NA; abundance: NA; v_gene: TRBV15; CDR3nt: TGTGCCACCAGCCAGTACTCTGGGGCCAACGTCCTGACTTTC; CDR3aa: CATSQYSGANVLTF
j_gene: TRBJ1-2; d_gene: TRBD1; abundance: NA; v_gene: TRBV12-3/TRBV12-4; CDR3nt: TGTGCCAGCAGTACCGACAGGGGGGCCTATGGCTACACCTTC; CDR3aa: CASSTDRGAYGYTF
j_gene: TRBJ2-7; d_gene: TRBD2; abundance: many; v_gene: TRBV3-1; CDR3nt: TGTGCCAGCAGCCCGGGACTAGGGGACGAGCAGTACTTC; CDR3aa: CASSPGLGDEQYF
j_gene: TRBJ1-1; d_gene: NA; abundance: many; v_gene: TRBV19; CDR3nt: TGTGCCAGTAGCAAAGGGTTTTACACTGAAGCTTTCTTT; CDR3aa: CASSKGFYTEAFF
j_gene: TRBJ2-1; d_gene: TRBD1; abundance: NA; v_gene: TRBV11-2; CDR3nt: TGTGCCAGCAGCTTGGGACAGGATAATGAGCAGTTCTTC; CDR3aa: CASSLGQDNEQFF